This is a list of T cell receptor beta chains from one sample in a study of technical replicates of blood from a few donors. Some clones are missing from TCRdb's copy, which holds only in-frame ones; the method was immunoSEQ multiplex PCR. The table records about 88,000 clones, less than 95% of them present only once. The sequenced sample was T cells isolated from PBMCs. These receptor sequences come from a human donor in good health. Both conserved end residues are part of each CDR3. The D gene is left open where the match is weak. The size field is filled for only some rows; it gives once, few, many or a size class.

D gene	CDR3 length	clone size	V gene	J gene	CDR3 protein	CDR3 DNA
TRBD1	14	-	TRBV28	TRBJ2-7	CASSGTGGRYEQYF	TGTGCCAGCAGCGGGACAGGGGGCCGCTACGAGCAGTACTTC
TRBD2	16	-	TRBV4-1	TRBJ2-3	CASSQEASGGTDTQYF	TGCGCCAGCAGCCAAGAGGCTAGCGGGGGGACAGATACGCAGTATTTT
-	14	-	TRBV6-1	TRBJ1-2	CASSEVTGNYGYTF	TGTGCCAGCAGTGAAGTGACGGGGAATTATGGCTACACCTTC
TRBD1	16	-	TRBV7-9	TRBJ1-2	CASSSGQQLYSYGYTF	TGTGCCAGCAGTTCGGGACAGCAACTCTATTCCTATGGCTACACCTTC
-	17	-	TRBV11-1	TRBJ2-1	CASSPLRGAVSNNEQFF	TGTGCCAGCAGCCCGCTACGGGGGGCAGTGTCTAACAATGAGCAGTTCTTC
-	12	-	TRBV7-9	TRBJ2-7	CASSLENYEQYF	TGTGCCAGCAGCTTAGAGAACTACGAGCAGTACTTC
-	17	-	TRBV5-6	TRBJ2-4	CASSLMKKTSFPQGPYF	TGTGCCAGCAGCTTAATGAAAAAAACTAGCTTCCCCCAAGGCCCCTACTTC
TRBD2	15	-	TRBV18	TRBJ2-5	CASSPPAGGGETQYF	TGTGCCAGCTCACCACCAGCGGGAGGAGGTGAGACCCAGTACTTC
-	14	-	TRBV13	TRBJ1-3	CASSSDSSGNTIYF	TGTGCCAGCAGCTCGGACAGCTCTGGAAACACCATATATTTT
-	15	-	TRBV7-3	TRBJ1-6	CASSLGGPNNSPLHF	TGTGCCAGCAGCTTAGGAGGGCCGAATAATTCACCCCTCCACTTT
-	16	-	TRBV5-5	TRBJ2-2	CASSLTGLGNTGELFF	TGTGCCAGCAGCTTAACAGGGTTGGGGAACACCGGGGAGCTGTTTTTT
-	15	few	TRBV5-6	TRBJ1-6	CASSPEQSYNSPLHF	TGTGCCAGCAGCCCGGAACAGTCCTATAATTCACCCCTCCACTTT
-	14	once	TRBV7-9	TRBJ2-5	CASSFRAVQETQYF	TGTGCCAGCAGCTTCAGGGCGGTCCAAGAGACCCAGTACTTC
-	13	once	TRBV5-1	TRBJ1-1	CASSTTRNTEAFF	TGCGCCAGCAGCACAACAAGGAACACTGAAGCTTTCTTT
TRBD1	14	-	TRBV15	TRBJ1-1	CATRGTGIRTEAFF	TGTGCCACCAGGGGGACAGGGATTCGCACTGAAGCTTTCTTT
-	13	-	TRBV28	TRBJ1-2	CASSLQGSYGYTF	TGTGCCAGCAGTTTACAGGGAAGTTATGGCTACACCTTC
TRBD2	14	-	TRBV19	TRBJ2-7	CASSIGGSLNEQYF	TGTGCCAGTAGTATTGGCGGGAGTCTGAACGAGCAGTACTTC
-	15	-	TRBV6-5	TRBJ2-5	CASRVGRGAEETQYF	TGTGCCAGCAGGGTTGGCCGTGGGGCGGAAGAGACCCAGTACTTC
TRBD1	14	-	TRBV30	TRBJ2-7	CAWSAGTGFYEQYF	TGTGCCTGGAGTGCGGGGACAGGGTTCTACGAGCAGTACTTC
TRBD2	15	-	TRBV4-1	TRBJ2-5	CASSQVPREGETQYF	TGCGCCAGCAGCCAAGTCCCGCGGGAGGGAGAGACCCAGTACTTC
-	14	-	TRBV4-2	TRBJ1-3	CASSADSSGNTIYF	TGTGCCAGCAGCGCGGACAGTTCTGGAAACACCATATATTTT
TRBD2	16	-	TRBV28	TRBJ2-2	CASGHTRLAGAGELFF	TGTGCCAGCGGCCACACCCGGCTAGCGGGAGCCGGGGAGCTGTTTTTT
-	13	once	TRBV19	TRBJ2-5	CASSMSRLGTQYF	TGTGCCAGTAGTATGTCCCGTCTAGGGACCCAGTACTTC
TRBD2	17	-	TRBV18	TRBJ2-2	CASSPPFFREGAGELFF	TGTGCCAGCTCACCACCGTTCTTCCGGGAGGGAGCCGGGGAGCTGTTTTTT
-	18	-	TRBV4-1	TRBJ2-5	CASSQQHHRETLQETQYF	TGCGCCAGCAGCCAACAACATCACCGGGAAACCCTTCAAGAGACCCAGTACTTC
TRBD2	15	-	TRBV7-9	TRBJ2-1	CASRRPGGAVNEQFF	TGTGCCAGCAGACGACCGGGGGGGGCAGTCAATGAGCAGTTCTTC
TRBD1	16	-	TRBV15	TRBJ2-2	CATSRLRDRGVGELFF	TGTGCCACCAGCAGACTCCGGGACAGGGGAGTCGGGGAGCTGTTTTTT
TRBD2	15	-	TRBV11-2	TRBJ2-1	CASSLEGREDNEQFF	TGTGCCAGCAGCTTGGAGGGGCGGGAGGACAATGAGCAGTTCTTC
-	16	-	TRBV28	TRBJ1-2	CASSLSGVGRNYGYTF	TGTGCCAGCAGTTTATCAGGGGTAGGTCGTAACTATGGCTACACCTTC
-	15	-	TRBV5-1	TRBJ1-3	CASSLGDNSGNTIYF	TGCGCCAGCAGCTTGGGTGACAACTCTGGAAACACCATATATTTT
-	17	once	TRBV18	TRBJ2-2	CASSFNQGSGNTGELFF	TGTGCCAGCTCATTCAATCAGGGTAGCGGGAACACCGGGGAGCTGTTTTTT
-	15	-	TRBV18	TRBJ1-2	CASSPNRQGHYGYTF	TGTGCCAGCTCACCAAATCGTCAGGGGCACTATGGCTACACCTTC
-	15	-	TRBV28	TRBJ2-5	CASSPGQTGAETQYF	TGTGCCAGCAGCCCTGGACAGACAGGCGCGGAGACCCAGTACTTC
TRBD2	15	-	TRBV27	TRBJ2-1	CASTSPASGSNEQFF	TGTGCCAGCACTTCGCCGGCTAGCGGGAGCAATGAGCAGTTCTTC
TRBD1	17	-	TRBV28	TRBJ1-2	CASRRLGGWGTGYGYTF	TGTGCCAGCAGACGATTAGGGGGCTGGGGGACAGGGTATGGCTACACCTTC
-	14	-	TRBV6-1	TRBJ2-3	CASGAGQGPDTQYF	TGTGCCAGCGGGGCTGGACAAGGGCCAGATACGCAGTATTTT
-	15	-	TRBV28	TRBJ2-1	CASSLRQGSYNEQFF	TGTGCCAGCAGTTTAAGGCAGGGATCCTACAATGAGCAGTTCTTC
-	13	-	TRBV2	TRBJ2-7	CASRQGVAYEQYF	TGTGCCAGCAGACAGGGAGTCGCCTACGAGCAGTACTTC
-	13	-	TRBV6-6	TRBJ1-2	CASSGEANYGYTF	TGTGCCAGCAGCGGGGAAGCTAACTATGGCTACACCTTC
TRBD1	14	-	TRBV28	TRBJ1-4	CASSDPTGVEKLFF	TGTGCCAGCAGTGACCCGACAGGGGTGGAAAAACTGTTTTTT
-	14	once	TRBV6-5	TRBJ2-1	CASSYELSSNEQFF	TGTGCCAGCAGTTACGAGCTGAGTTCTAATGAGCAGTTCTTC
TRBD1	15	-	TRBV11-2	TRBJ1-6	CASSDWDRKDSPLHF	TGTGCCAGCAGCGACTGGGACAGGAAAGATTCACCCCTCCACTTT
TRBD1	17	-	TRBV6-1	TRBJ1-4	CASSEPGQGLVGEKLFF	TGTGCCAGCAGTGAACCGGGACAGGGGTTAGTGGGGGAAAAACTGTTTTTT
-	19	-	TRBV4-1	TRBJ2-7	CASSRSQDWLGIQGYEQYF	TGCGCCAGCAGCCGGAGTCAAGATTGGTTGGGGATTCAGGGCTACGAGCAGTACTTC